These 32 T cell receptor beta chains came from one sample sequenced in a study of immune evolution from preneoplasia to lung adenocarcinoma. Clones were read by immunoSEQ multiplex PCR, and TCRdb kept only the in-frame ones, dropping some. The data contain about 4,900 clones, around 76% of them singletons. Sequencing was performed on FFPE minimally invasive lung adenocarcinoma tissue. These receptor sequences come from a person between 55 and 80 years old with lung adenocarcinoma.

The V gene is TRBV9, the J gene TRBJ2-3; 10 bases line up with TRBD2. This CDR3 spans 17 amino acids. The trim removed 4 bases at V and 6 bases at J, leaving 14 bases unmatched. CDR1 is SGDLS, CDR2 YYNGEE, per germline. CDR3: CASSPRGASGRVDTQYF. Written as DNA, the CDR3 is TGTGCCAGCAGCCCCCGTGGGGCTAGCGGGAGAGTGGATACGCAGTATTTT. The full variable domain, with the rest looked up from reference TRBV9 and TRBJ2-3, is DSGVTQTPKHLITATGQRVTLRCSPRSGDLSVYWYQQSLDQGLQFLIQYYNGEERAKGNILERFSAQQFPDLHSELNLSSLELGDSALYFCASSPRGASGRVDTQYFGPGTRLTVL.

This clone was recorded once. The chain couples TRBV19 to TRBJ2-2; 12 bases agree with TRBD2. V dropped 9 bases and J dropped 6; count of bases not matched to a gene: 11. There are 16 residues in the CDR3. Germline assignment: CDR1 LNHDA and CDR2 SQIVND (reference sequence). CDR3 sequence (DNA): TGTGCCAGCAAGAGGCTAGCGGGAGGGTGGGCCGGGGAGCTGTTTTTT. Translation gives CASKRLAGGWAGELFF.

The chain links TRBV29-1 to TRBJ1-2; 12 positions agree with TRBD1. The J segment lost 4 bases and the V segment lost 5 bases, leaving 5 bases of the junction unmatched. Germline V gene data show CDR1 as SQVTM and CDR2 as ANQGSEA. This CDR3 is built from 14 residues. The CDR3 loop is CSVKLGQGAYGYTF. The DNA for the CDR3 is TGCAGCGTTAAATTGGGACAGGGGGCCTATGGCTACACCTTC. Full variable domain (rest looked up from reference TRBV29-1 and TRBJ1-2): SAVISQKPSRDICQRGTSLTIQCQVDSQVTMMFWYRQQPGQSLTLIATANQGSEATYESGFVIDKFPISRPNLTFSTLTVSNMSPEDSSIYLCSVKLGQGAYGYTFGSGTRLTVV.

This chain links TRBV7-9 with TRBJ2-3; 7 nucleotides align to TRBD1. Germline V CDR1 and CDR2: SEHNR, FQNEAQ (reference sequence). CDR3 length: 14 amino acids. V dropped 3 bases and J dropped 5; count of bases not matched to a gene: 5. This CDR3 is CASSFPQGLDTQYF. CDR3 in DNA: TGTGCCAGCAGCTTCCCACAGGGGTTAGATACGCAGTATTTT.

The chain uses TRBV7-2 and TRBJ2-2, with 7 bases aligning to TRBD1. In germline, CDR1 is SGHTA, CDR2 FQGNSA. The V gene end was trimmed by 5 bases and the J gene end by 6 bases; junction bases not matched to a gene: 3. The CDR3 totals 13 residues. The CDR3: CASSTTGAGELFF. The CDR3 coding sequence is TGTGCCAGCAGCACTACAGGGGCCGGGGAGCTGTTTTTT.

The rearrangement joins TRBV28 to TRBJ2-5, with TRBD2 as a possible D gene (5 bases). Deletions cut 1 base from V and 5 bases from J, with 11 bases between. The CDR3 loop spans 14 amino acids. The germline gives CDR1 MDHEN, CDR2 SYDVKM. CDR3: CASSLLRVGETQYF. The CDR3 DNA sequence: TGTGCCAGCAGTTTATTGCGGGTCGGGGAGACCCAGTACTTC.

The chain carries TRBV6-1 and TRBJ1-5; TRBD1 matches 10 bases. Trimming cost V 5 bases and J 6 bases; bases outside gene matches: 7. The CDR3 length is 15 residues. The germline gives CDR1 MNHNS, CDR2 SASEGT. For the CDR3, the DNA is TGTGCCAGCAGTCTCGACAGGGGGCAGGGTCAGCCCCAGCATTTT. This gives the protein CASSLDRGQGQPQHF.

V and J are TRBV10-3 and TRBJ2-2, with no clear D. The V and J ends lost 9 bases and 1 base respectively, with 15 bases between them. The CDR3 length is 15 residues. Germline CDR1 ENHRY, CDR2 SYGVKD. The CDR3 region is CAIKDIMGNTGELFF. The CDR3 DNA reads TGTGCCATTAAAGATATCATGGGGAACACCGGGGAGCTGTTTTTT.

This clone was found a few times. The chain has TRBV6-6 and TRBJ2-1; D possibly corresponds to TRBD2 (5 bases). Germline V gene sequence: CDR1 MNHNY, CDR2 SVGAGI (reference sequence). The V gene lost 7 bases and the J gene lost 7 bases, with 20 bases spanning the gap. This CDR3 has 15 residues. Here the CDR3 reads CASNPADHQENEQFF. In nucleotides, the CDR3 is TGTGCCAGCAATCCAGCGGACCACCAGGAGAATGAGCAGTTCTTC.

This clone showed up just once. The chain couples TRBV19 to TRBJ2-7, with D unresolved. Per the germline V gene, CDR1 is LNHDA and CDR2 is SQIVND (reference sequence). The CDR3 loop spans 14 amino acids. V dropped 6 bases and J dropped 1 base, with 13 bases sitting between them. For the CDR3, the DNA is TGTGCCAGTAGCCAAACCCCAGGTTCCTACGAGCAGTACTTC. It translates to CASSQTPGSYEQYF.

The chain is built from TRBV11-2 and TRBJ2-3; D is unclear. Germline values: CDR1 SGHAT, CDR2 FQNNGV. The V gene lost 5 bases and the J gene lost 0 bases, with 6 bases spanning the gap. This CDR3 has 13 amino acids. CDR3 sequence: CASSRISTDTQYF. CDR3 sequence (DNA): TGTGCCAGCAGCAGGATAAGCACAGATACGCAGTATTTT. Full variable domain (missing parts from reference TRBV11-2 and TRBJ2-3): EAGVAQSPRYKIIEKRQSVAFWCNPISGHATLYWYQQILGQGPKLLIQFQNNGVVDDSQLPKDRFSAERLKGVDSTLKIQPAKLEDSAVYLCASSRISTDTQYFGPGTRLTVL.

V usage is TRBV19 and J usage is TRBJ2-4, with 9 bases identical to TRBD2. This CDR3 is 13 amino acids long. Germline assignment: CDR1 LNHDA and CDR2 SQIVND (reference sequence). J gave up 11 bases and V 6 bases, and 8 bases lay outside the gene matches. DNA of the CDR3: TGTGCCAGTAGAGCAGAGGGACTAGCCCTTCAGTACTTC. This sequence encodes CASRAEGLALQYF.

This clone was observed a few times. The CDR3 nucleotides read TGTGCCAGCAGCTTCCAGGGGGACTCTGGAAACACCATATATTTT. It translates to CASSFQGDSGNTIYF. The rearrangement links TRBV5-4 to TRBJ1-3; 7 bases align to TRBD1. Unmatched junction bases numbered 2, after V lost 2 bases and J lost 0 bases. This CDR3 has 15 amino acids. Germline-derived CDR1 and CDR2 are SGHNT and YYREEE (reference sequence).

This chain links TRBV10-1 with TRBJ1-1, with D perhaps TRBD1 (6 bases). This CDR3 is 14 amino acids long. V gave up 4 bases and J gave up 4 bases, with 13 bases separating them. Germline assignment: CDR1 WNHNN and CDR2 SYGVQD (reference sequence). The CDR3 is CASSGDTQVTEAFF. The CDR3 DNA sequence: TGCGCCAGCAGTGGGGACACCCAGGTCACTGAAGCTTTCTTT.

The chain carries TRBV19 and TRBJ2-1, with D possibly being TRBD1 (6 bases). From germline, CDR1 is LNHDA and CDR2 SQIVND (reference sequence). CDR3 length equals 15 residues. V was shortened by 4 bases and J by 0 bases, with 10 bases between the two germline ends. DNA of the CDR3: TGTGCCAGTAGTACGGACAGCATCTCCTACAATGAGCAGTTCTTC. It yields the protein CASSTDSISYNEQFF.

This clone was observed a few times. The rearrangement links TRBV28 to TRBJ2-2, with D possibly being TRBD2 (5 bases). Looked up from germline, CDR1 is MDHEN and CDR2 is SYDVKM. CDR3 length equals 15 residues. Trimming removed 7 bases at V and 5 bases at J, with 17 bases between. The CDR3 loop is CASTNPGVGTGELFF. DNA for the CDR3: TGTGCCAGCACCAACCCCGGGGTCGGAACCGGGGAGCTGTTTTTT.

The J gene is TRBJ2-5, the V gene TRBV30, with D possibly being TRBD1 (7 bases). CDR1 and CDR2 (germline): GTSNPN, SVGIG (reference sequence). The CDR3 length is 13 residues. V gave up 4 bases and J gave up 5 bases, with 14 bases separating them. DNA of the CDR3: TGTGCCTGGAATCAGGGGGGTGGGGAGACCCAGTACTTC. Residues: CAWNQGGGETQYF.

The genes are TRBV9 and TRBJ2-1; 12 bases fit TRBD2. The length of the CDR3 is 14 residues. From germline, CDR1 is SGDLS and CDR2 YYNGEE. The V gene end was trimmed by 3 bases and the J gene end by 6 bases; junction bases not matched to a gene: 1. The CDR3 DNA reads TGTGCCAGCAGCGGACTAGCGGGGGCCAATGAGCAGTTCTTC. Translation gives CASSGLAGANEQFF.

The chain combines TRBV19 with TRBJ1-2, with a tentative D call TRBD1 (5 bases). This CDR3 contains 13 residues. The ends were cut back, 2 bases at V and 9 bases at J, with 13 bases in the middle. Germline-derived CDR1 and CDR2 are LNHDA and SQIVND (reference sequence). The CDR3 nucleotides are TGTGCCAGTAGTATACCGCGAGGGGCGAGCTACACCTTC. Its translation is CASSIPRGASYTF.

The chain joins TRBV7-2 to TRBJ2-5, with 12 bases aligning to TRBD2. The CDR3 consists of 15 residues. With V trimmed by 3 bases and J by 5 bases, 4 bases remained unmatched. The V gene's germline CDR1 is SGHTA and CDR2 FQGNSA. The CDR3 DNA follows: TGTGCCAGCAGCTTGGGACTAGCGGGCCGGGAGACCCAGTACTTC. Residues: CASSLGLAGRETQYF.

Note on this clone: This same CDR3 is encoded by further DNA sequences in the sample. J is TRBJ1-1 and V is TRBV9; unclear D gene. The germline V and J ends were trimmed by 0 bases and 0 bases, with 6 bases remaining between them. Germline V gives CDR1 SGDLS, CDR2 YYNGEE. This CDR3 spans 14 amino acids. The CDR3 sequence is CASSVDPLNTEAFF. Here the CDR3 DNA reads TGTGCCAGCAGCGTAGACCCATTGAACACTGAAGCTTTCTTT.

The rearrangement joins TRBV28 to TRBJ1-3, with 7 positions matching TRBD1. Germline trimming cut 8 bases from V and 2 bases from J; bases unmatched to any gene: 6. Germline V lookup: CDR1 MDHEN, CDR2 SYDVKM. This CDR3 region has 14 residues. DNA of the CDR3: TGTGCCAGCGGACGACAGGGTGCTGGAAACACCATATATTTT. The encoded protein is CASGRQGAGNTIYF. The whole variable domain, filled in from reference TRBV28 and TRBJ1-3, reads DVKVTQSSRYLVKRTGEKVFLECVQDMDHENMFWYRQDPGLGLRLIYFSYDVKMKEKGDIPEGYSVSREKKERFSLILESASTNQTSMYLCASGRQGAGNTIYFGEGSWLTVV.

By proportion, this clone is large. This sequence joins TRBV6-1 and TRBJ2-2; D remains unclear. Germline V CDR1 and CDR2: MNHNS, SASEGT. V dropped 0 bases and J dropped 8 bases, with 7 bases sitting between them. The CDR3 has 13 residues. CDR3 residues: CASSEALRGELFF. CDR3 sequence (DNA): TGTGCCAGCAGTGAAGCGCTCCGTGGGGAGCTGTTTTTT.

This clone was seen once. V and J are TRBV28 and TRBJ1-1; D possibly corresponds to TRBD1 (5 bases). Between the trimmed V and J ends, which lost 1 base and 11 bases, there was a span of 11 bases. The CDR3 covers 12 residues. Germline values: CDR1 MDHEN, CDR2 SYDVKM. In DNA form, the CDR3 reads TGTGCCAGCAGTTTATTGGGGGGGGTCGCTTTCTTT. Its translation: CASSLLGGVAFF.

The rearrangement links TRBV6-4 to TRBJ1-1; D unclear. V was cut by 0 bases and J by 6 bases, with 11 bases left in between. CDR3 length: 14 amino acids. The germline V gene has CDR1 MRHNA and CDR2 SNTAGT. CDR3 nucleotide sequence: TGTGCCAGCAGTGACTCGTTTGCCAGTTCTGAAGCTTTCTTT. This codes for CASSDSFASSEAFF.

This clone is large. This chain uses TRBV6-5 with TRBJ2-1; 7 bases fit TRBD2. The CDR3 contains 13 residues. The V and J ends lost 6 bases and 9 bases, in that order; junction bases with no gene match: 8. The germline CDR1 and CDR2 sequences are MNHEY and SVGAGI. CDR3 nucleotide sequence: TGTGCCAGCAGACCCGGGCGCGGGAGTGAGCAGTTCTTC. Translating it yields CASRPGRGSEQFF.

This chain uses TRBV30 with TRBJ2-2, with 10 bases identical to TRBD2. Germline loops: CDR1 GTSNPN, CDR2 SVGIG (reference sequence). V shed 1 base, J shed 3 bases, and the junction held 8 bases outside the gene matches. This CDR3 is built from 17 residues. As DNA, the CDR3 is TGTGCCTGGAGTGAATCGGGACTAGCGAGTCACACCGGGGAGCTGTTTTTT. This codes for CAWSESGLASHTGELFF. Complete variable domain (other parts from reference TRBV30 and TRBJ2-2): SQTIHQWPATLVQPVGSPLSLECTVEGTSNPNLYWYRQAAGRGLQLLFYSVGIGQISSEVPQNLSASRPQDRQFILSSKKLLLSDSGFYLCAWSESGLASHTGELFFGEGSRLTVL.

V gene TRBV4-2 combines with J gene TRBJ1-3; D is ambiguous. The V gene's germline CDR1 is LGHNA and CDR2 YNFKEQ. The CDR3 is 13 residues long. Deletions cut 4 bases from V and 4 bases from J, with 8 bases between. The CDR3 DNA reads TGTGCCAGCAGCCGTCGTGGGGGAAACACCATATATTTT. Protein sequence: CASSRRGGNTIYF.

This chain connects TRBV27 to TRBJ2-3; D call uncertain. CDR3 length: 15 amino acids. Deletions cut 7 bases from V and 0 bases from J, with 14 bases between. Looked up from germline, CDR1 is MNHEY and CDR2 is SMNVEV (reference sequence). CDR3 nucleotides: TGTGCCAGCACCCAAAAATCACGGAGCACAGATACGCAGTATTTT. Translating it yields CASTQKSRSTDTQYF.

This rearrangement joins TRBV27 to TRBJ2-3, with D tentatively TRBD2 (6 bases). Germline V CDR1 and CDR2: MNHEY, SMNVEV (reference sequence). There are 18 residues in the CDR3. Trimming shortened V by 5 bases and J by 3 bases, and 24 bases separated the two germline ends. The CDR3 protein is CASSPGLISLRITDTQYF. The DNA of the CDR3 is TGTGCCAGCAGTCCGGGACTTATTTCTCTCCGGATAACAGATACGCAGTATTTT.

The chain links TRBV7-8 to TRBJ1-6; D is ambiguous. The CDR3 extends over 13 amino acids. Germline V lookup: CDR1 SGHVS, CDR2 FQNEAQ. V was shortened by 2 bases and J by 7 bases, with 6 bases between the two germline ends. CDR3 in DNA: TGTGCCAGCAGCTTAAAAAGCAATTCACCCCTCCACTTT. Protein sequence: CASSLKSNSPLHF.

The V call is TRBV6-5, the J call TRBJ2-3; D gene ambiguous. V lost 0 bases, J lost 5 bases, and 9 bases lay in between. The CDR3 extends over 14 amino acids. The germline V gene has CDR1 MNHEY and CDR2 SVGAGI. CDR3 DNA sequence: TGTGCCAGCAGTTACTCGAGAAATCGAGATACGCAGTATTTT. It yields the protein CASSYSRNRDTQYF.